This entry is about one T cell receptor (beta chain). The source of the sample is a study of cytomegalovirus exposure and HLA in healthy donors. About the study: An analysis done earlier identified about 100 million unique TCR beta sequences from 150 million to 200 million T cells.

The PCR employed 60 Vbeta primers together with 13 Jbeta primers. TCRdb's table, derived via immunoSEQ multiplex PCR, lists solely in-frame clones and lacks some. Of more than 110,000 clones in the sample, 9.7% are singletons; the top ten hold roughly 2%. Trimming took 2 bases from V and 0 from J; bases not matched to a gene: 4. The CDR3 contains 16 residues. Germline CDR1 SEHNR, CDR2 FQNEAQ (reference sequence). Sequenced input: PBMCs. The TCR was taken from a man in his fifties or sixties in good health and CMV-seronegative. J is TRBJ2-1 and V is TRBV7-9; 7 bases match TRBD2. The CDR3 bases are TGTGCCAGCAGCTTAAGGCGGGGGAGCTCCTACAATGAGCAGTTCTTC. This translates into CASSLRRGSSYNEQFF.